The rows below give T cell receptor beta chains drawn from one sample of a study of beta chain features in type 1 diabetes. The protocol was immunoSEQ multiplex PCR, while the TCRdb copy is restricted to in-frame clones and leaves out a portion. The sample contains 200,000 to 250,000 clones, roughly 13% of which appear only once. Sample: naive CD4+ T cells from blood. The receptors were sampled from a woman aged 35 to 49 in good health. Both conserved end residues are part of each CDR3. The D gene is left open where the match is weak. Size tells how often a clone was seen (once, few, many) or the class of an expanded clone, and some rows leave it out.

cdr3_aa	cdr3_nt	v_call	j_call	clone_size	d_call
CASQRETQYF	TGTGCCTCCCAGCGGGAGACCCAGTACTTC	TRBV7-9	TRBJ2-5	many	-
CASSLAPIKQSYGYTF	TGTGCCAGCAGCTTAGCCCCCATCAAACAGAGCTATGGCTACACCTTC	TRBV7-9	TRBJ1-2	few	-
CASRTGVRGGQFF	TGTGCCAGCCGGACAGGGGTCAGAGGGGGACAGTTCTTC	TRBV27	TRBJ2-1	few	TRBD1
CASSSGTATGELFF	TGCGCCAGCAGCTCCGGGACTGCTACCGGGGAGCTGTTTTTT	TRBV5-1	TRBJ2-2	-	-
CASSLAKGLSYTF	TGTGCCAGCAGCTTAGCGAAGGGGCTGAGCTACACCTTC	TRBV7-9	TRBJ1-2	few	-
CASSLYMGQGSNQPQHF	TGTGCCAGCAGCTTGTATATGGGGCAGGGTAGCAATCAGCCCCAGCATTTT	TRBV5-6	TRBJ1-5	few	-
CASSYRPDRATDTQYF	TGTGCCAGCAGTTACCGCCCTGACAGGGCCACAGATACGCAGTATTTT	TRBV6-6	TRBJ2-3	few	TRBD1
CSAASGGTYEQYF	TGCAGCGCCGCTAGCGGGGGGACCTACGAGCAGTACTTC	TRBV29-1	TRBJ2-7	few	TRBD2
CATGTSLGETQYF	TGTGCCACCGGGACTAGCTTGGGAGAGACCCAGTACTTC	TRBV15	TRBJ2-5	-	TRBD2
CASTGPTGPSSYNSPLHF	TGTGCCAGCACCGGACCAACAGGGCCTAGCTCCTATAATTCACCCCTCCACTTT	TRBV2	TRBJ1-6	-	-
CASSLLEGETQYF	TGTGCCAGCAGCCTATTGGAGGGAGAGACCCAGTACTTC	TRBV13	TRBJ2-5	many	-
CASSQDRDYGYTF	TGTGCCAGCAGCCAGGACAGGGACTATGGCTACACCTTC	TRBV11-2	TRBJ1-2	few	TRBD1
CASSLVGLAGVEQYF	TGCGCCAGCAGCTTGGTGGGACTAGCGGGGGTCGAGCAGTACTTC	TRBV5-1	TRBJ2-7	few	TRBD2
CASSLALGLAPSGEQYF	TGTGCCAGCAGCTTAGCGCTGGGGCTAGCGCCCAGCGGCGAGCAGTACTTC	TRBV7-9	TRBJ2-7	-	-
CASSQLAGDTGELFF	TGTGCCAGCAGTCAACTAGCGGGGGACACCGGGGAGCTGTTTTTT	TRBV2	TRBJ2-2	few	TRBD2
CASSVGLAGATDTQYF	TGTGCCAGCAGCGTAGGGCTAGCGGGGGCAACAGATACGCAGTATTTT	TRBV9	TRBJ2-3	few	TRBD2
CASSRPGGQGIQPQHF	TGTGCCAGCAGCCGTCCCGGGGGACAGGGGATTCAGCCCCAGCATTTT	TRBV6-6	TRBJ1-5	few	TRBD1
CASSITPRGTPSPLHF	TGTGCCAGTAGTATAACCCCCCGGGGTACGCCTTCACCCCTCCACTTT	TRBV19	TRBJ1-6	-	-
CASSPYLSETQYF	TGTGCTAGCAGCCCGTACCTATCAGAGACCCAGTACTTC	TRBV7-7	TRBJ2-5	few	-
CASSPGRPGGSEAFF	TGTGCCAGCTCACCAGGCCGGCCAGGGGGATCTGAAGCTTTCTTT	TRBV18	TRBJ1-1	-	TRBD1
CASRPGGFAGELFF	TGCGCCAGCAGACCGGGGGGATTCGCCGGGGAGCTGTTTTTT	TRBV5-1	TRBJ2-2	-	TRBD2
CASSLTGEETQYF	TGCGCCAGCAGCTTAACAGGGGAAGAGACCCAGTACTTC	TRBV5-1	TRBJ2-5	few	TRBD1
CASSPPGSGGAGNSYEQYF	TGTGCCAGCAGCCCCCCGGGTAGCGGGGGGGCCGGGAATTCCTACGAGCAGTACTTC	TRBV7-9	TRBJ2-7	few	TRBD2
CASSQGPAAYGYTF	TGCGCCAGCAGCCAAGGACCGGCGGCCTATGGCTACACCTTC	TRBV4-1	TRBJ1-2	-	-
CASSRGQGRAAGELFF	TGTGCCAGCAGCAGAGGACAGGGGAGGGCGGCCGGGGAGCTGTTTTTT	TRBV5-4	TRBJ2-2	-	TRBD1
CASSSTVLYTDTQYF	TGCGCCAGCAGCTCGACAGTGCTCTACACAGATACGCAGTATTTT	TRBV5-1	TRBJ2-3	-	-
CSVEKRQGNTEAFF	TGCAGCGTTGAAAAGAGACAGGGAAACACTGAAGCTTTCTTT	TRBV29-1	TRBJ1-1	few	TRBD1
CASSGSGTSYNEQFF	TGTGCCAGCAGCGGCTCCGGGACTAGCTACAATGAGCAGTTCTTC	TRBV9	TRBJ2-1	few	TRBD2
CASSFRAGWETQYF	TGTGCCAGCAGCTTCAGGGCAGGATGGGAGACCCAGTACTTC	TRBV5-4	TRBJ2-5	few	-
CASSQDGPGTYEQYF	TGCGCCAGCAGCCAAGATGGTCCCGGGACCTACGAGCAGTACTTC	TRBV4-1	TRBJ2-7	few	-
CSVTGGAYTGELFF	TGCAGCGTAACAGGGGGTGCCTACACCGGGGAGCTGTTTTTT	TRBV29-1	TRBJ2-2	few	TRBD1
CASSLYEDEQFF	TGTGCCAGCAGCCTTTACGAGGATGAGCAGTTCTTC	TRBV5-6	TRBJ2-1	few	-
CASSEWGGTGANVLTF	TGTGCCAGCAGTGAATGGGGGGGCACTGGGGCCAACGTCCTGACTTTC	TRBV25-1	TRBJ2-6	few	-
CASSQFSNQPQHF	TGTGCCAGTAGCCAGTTTAGCAATCAGCCCCAGCATTTT	TRBV19	TRBJ1-5	few	-
CASSPRDRGSSYTQYF	TGTGCCAGCAGTCCCCGGGACAGGGGAAGCTCGTATACGCAGTATTTT	TRBV6-6	TRBJ2-3	-	TRBD1
CASILAADTQYF	TGTGCCAGCATTCTAGCGGCAGATACGCAGTATTTT	TRBV2	TRBJ2-3	few	TRBD2
CASSLELSQPQHF	TGTGCCAGCAGCTTAGAGCTAAGTCAGCCCCAGCATTTT	TRBV7-8	TRBJ1-5	-	-
CASSPQPTGSNEQFF	TGTGCCAGCTCACCTCAACCGACAGGGTCCAATGAGCAGTTCTTC	TRBV18	TRBJ2-1	few	TRBD1
CASSVGTGIHEQYF	TGTGCCAGCAGTGTCGGGACAGGGATTCACGAGCAGTACTTC	TRBV25-1	TRBJ2-7	-	TRBD1
CASSHLTGGRTEAFF	TGTGCCAGCAGCCATCTAACGGGGGGAAGAACTGAAGCTTTCTTT	TRBV9	TRBJ1-1	-	-
CSVEGQGSYNEQFF	TGCAGCGTTGAAGGGCAGGGGAGTTACAATGAGCAGTTCTTC	TRBV29-1	TRBJ2-1	-	-
CASSQVSDSPLHF	TGTGCCAGCAGCCAAGTGTCGGATTCACCCCTCCACTTT	TRBV14	TRBJ1-6	few	-
CASSILQQNTEAFF	TGTGCCAGTAGTATCCTACAGCAGAACACTGAAGCTTTCTTT	TRBV19	TRBJ1-1	-	-
CASSVPGQGSGEQYF	TGCGCCAGCAGCGTGCCGGGACAGGGTTCAGGGGAGCAGTACTTC	TRBV5-1	TRBJ2-7	few	TRBD1
CASSLGSGKAFYEQYF	TGTGCCAGCAGCTTAGGTAGCGGGAAAGCCTTCTACGAGCAGTACTTC	TRBV13	TRBJ2-7	few	TRBD2
CASSNQGQVLEQYF	TGTGCCAGCAGCAACCAGGGACAGGTGCTTGAGCAGTACTTC	TRBV5-4	TRBJ2-7	-	TRBD1
CASNLGGTNTEAFF	TGTGCCAGCAACCTCGGCGGTACGAACACTGAAGCTTTCTTT	TRBV11-2	TRBJ1-1	-	-
CASSRVPMNTEAFF	TGTGCCAGCAGCCGCGTCCCTATGAACACTGAAGCTTTCTTT	TRBV7-6	TRBJ1-1	-	-